A selection of T cell receptor beta chains follows, all from one sample in a study of blood T cells in healthy people across ages. MiXCR, applied by TCRdb to the 5' RACE reads, yields one record per CDR3 protein. The data hold approximately 490,000 distinct CDR3 sequences, with about 25% observed a single time. The data also belong to a second study, concerning T cells of mothers and their children.

Sequencing was performed on blood. These receptors came from a boy younger than 18 in good health. CDR3s include the opening cysteine and the closing phenylalanine or tryptophan. A D gene is named only where the DNA matches it firmly. Size is stated for part of the rows, as once, few or many counts, or as a class when the clone is expanded.

TRBD1	TRBJ1-1	NA	TRBV6-5	TGTGCCAGCAGCCGACAGGGGGTGAACACTGAAGCTTTCTTT	CASSRQGVNTEAFF
NA	TRBJ1-2	few	TRBV6-2/TRBV6-3	TGTGCCAGCAGTTACCGTCTTAACTATGGCTACACCTTC	CASSYRLNYGYTF
TRBD1	TRBJ2-1	NA	TRBV5-6	TGTGCCAGCAGCCCGACAGGGAGATATGAGCAGTTCTTC	CASSPTGRYEQFF
NA	TRBJ2-2	few	TRBV6-2/TRBV6-3	TGTGCCAGCAGTTACCTTCGACCCGTCGGGGCCGGGGAGCTGTTTTTT	CASSYLRPVGAGELFF
TRBD2	TRBJ2-3	NA	TRBV4-1	TGCGCCAGCAGCCGAATCACAACTACCCGACTAGCGGGAGACACAGATACGCAGTATTTT	CASSRITTTRLAGDTDTQYF
NA	TRBJ2-7	NA	TRBV2	TGTGCCAGCAGTGAAGTCGTGGTAAGGGTTCCCTACGAGCAGTACTTC	CASSEVVVRVPYEQYF
TRBD2	TRBJ2-7	few	TRBV5-1	TGCGCCAGCAGCTCGACTAGCGGGGACTACGAGCAGTACTTC	CASSSTSGDYEQYF
TRBD1	TRBJ2-7	few	TRBV10-3	TGTGCCACCGAGGAACCGGGACAGGGAAACGAGCAGTACTTC	CATEEPGQGNEQYF
NA	TRBJ1-3	few	TRBV12-3/TRBV12-4	TGTGCCAGCAGGTCGGGGGGGAGGCCAAACACCATATATTTT	CASRSGGRPNTIYF
TRBD2	TRBJ2-5	NA	TRBV29-1	TGCAGCGTGTGGGAGGGGTACCAAGAGACCCAGTACTTC	CSVWEGYQETQYF
NA	TRBJ2-3	few	TRBV3-1	TGTGCCAGCAGCCGGGAGATGACAGAAAGGTTCGCAGATACGCAGTATTTT	CASSREMTERFADTQYF
TRBD1	TRBJ1-4	few	TRBV7-6	TGTGCCAGCACCACGACAGGGGGTTTGTCTAATGAAAAACTGTTTTTT	CASTTTGGLSNEKLFF
TRBD2	TRBJ2-5	NA	TRBV7-6	TGTGCCAGCAGCCCCCATAGCGGGGGACAAGAGACCCAGTACTTC	CASSPHSGGQETQYF
TRBD1	TRBJ2-1	many	TRBV7-2	TGTGCCAGCAGCCCCATGTTCAGGGGGAAAGGGAATGAGCAGTTCTTC	CASSPMFRGKGNEQFF
NA	TRBJ2-7	NA	TRBV14	TGTGCCAGCAGCCTCGACAGTGATGTCTACGAGCAGTACTTC	CASSLDSDVYEQYF
NA	TRBJ1-1	few	TRBV5-1	TGCGCCAGCAGCTCCGGCCCTTCGAACACTGAAGCTTTCTTT	CASSSGPSNTEAFF
NA	TRBJ1-5	NA	TRBV2	TGTGCCAGCAGTGAATCTAAGGCAAACCAGCCCCAGCATTTT	CASSESKANQPQHF
NA	TRBJ1-1	NA	TRBV12-5	TGTGCTAGTGGTAGCCGGGACACTGAAGCTTTCTTT	CASGSRDTEAFF
NA	TRBJ1-2	many	TRBV29-1	TGCAGCTCTGATGGGGGCGGCTATGGCTACACCTTC	CSSDGGGYGYTF
NA	TRBJ1-2	few	TRBV24-1	TGTGCCACCGAAGAGCCGTCCTATGGCTACACCTTC	CATEEPSYGYTF
NA	TRBJ2-7	few	TRBV6-5	TGTGCCAGCAGTTACTCACAGGGAAACTACGAGCAGTACTTC	CASSYSQGNYEQYF
NA	TRBJ2-5	many	TRBV5-1	TGCGCCAGCAGTACGGGGCAACAAGAGACCCAGTACTTC	CASSTGQQETQYF
NA	TRBJ2-3	NA	TRBV4-3	TGCGCCAGCAGCCAAGATAGCAGGGGAAGCGCAGATACGCAGTATTTT	CASSQDSRGSADTQYF
NA	TRBJ2-2	NA	TRBV27	TGTGCCGGCAGTTTATCGAGGGGGGGGCCCACCGGGGAGCTGTTTTTT	CAGSLSRGGPTGELFF
TRBD2	TRBJ2-1	NA	TRBV28	TGTGCCAGCAGTTCACCGGGACTAGCGAAACCTGAGGGCTACAATGAGCAGTTCTTC	CASSSPGLAKPEGYNEQFF
TRBD2	TRBJ2-1	few	TRBV7-9	TGTGCCAGCAGAACCGGGACTAGCGGGAGTTTTAGGCAGTTCTTC	CASRTGTSGSFRQFF
NA	TRBJ2-7	few	TRBV6-5	TGTGCCAGCAGTTACATCAGGGGTGGGTACGAGCAGTACTTC	CASSYIRGGYEQYF
NA	TRBJ2-5	NA	TRBV4-3	TGCGCCAGCAGTCGCGGAACCGGGGTCGAGACCCAGTACTTC	CASSRGTGVETQYF
NA	TRBJ2-5	NA	TRBV12-3/TRBV12-4	TGTGCCAGCAGTCTTCCCCAAGGTCAAGCGACCCAGTACTTC	CASSLPQGQATQYF
TRBD1	TRBJ2-1	NA	TRBV13	TGTGCCAGCAGCCCGGGACAGCTAAACAATGAGCAGTTCTTC	CASSPGQLNNEQFF
TRBD1	TRBJ1-2	few	TRBV10-2	TGCGCCAGCAGTGAGTTGGGACAGGGACTTCATAACTATGGCTACACCTTC	CASSELGQGLHNYGYTF
NA	TRBJ2-5	NA	TRBV6-2/TRBV6-3	TGTGCCAGCAGTGATCGACTAAAAGAGACCCAGTACTTC	CASSDRLKETQYF
NA	TRBJ1-2	many	TRBV4-1	TGCGCCAGCAGCCTGAAGACAGGTGGCTACACCTTC	CASSLKTGGYTF
TRBD1	TRBJ2-2	few	TRBV13	TGTGCCAGCAGCTTAGAAGGGACAGGGGCGATCGGGGAGCTGTTTTTT	CASSLEGTGAIGELFF
NA	TRBJ2-1	few	TRBV28	TGTGCCAGCAGGATGGAGGGACGGACTAATGAGCAGTTCTTC	CASRMEGRTNEQFF
TRBD1	TRBJ2-1	few	TRBV20-1	TGCAGTACTAGAGGGAAAGGACAGGGTCCCTACTACAATGAGCAGTTCTTC	CSTRGKGQGPYYNEQFF
NA	TRBJ1-2	few	TRBV12-3/TRBV12-4	TGTGCCAGCAGTTTTGGGGCTGGCTACACCTTC	CASSFGAGYTF
NA	TRBJ2-1	few	TRBV29-1	TGCAGCGTTGTAGGGCCCCCCGGCCTCAATGAGCAGTTCTTC	CSVVGPPGLNEQFF
NA	TRBJ1-2	NA	TRBV9	TGTGCCAGCAGCCCTGGCGGGGGGACAAACTATGGCTACACCTTC	CASSPGGGTNYGYTF
NA	TRBJ2-7	few	TRBV20-1	TGCAGTGCTAGAGATATCGCCAGGGCTGCCTACGAGCAGTACTTC	CSARDIARAAYEQYF
NA	TRBJ1-2	NA	TRBV3-1	TGTGCCAGCAGCCAAGGAAAAGGCTACACCTTC	CASSQGKGYTF
TRBD1	TRBJ1-2	NA	TRBV28	TGTGCCAGCAGTTTATTAGGGGACAGGGGAAACTATGGCTACACCTTC	CASSLLGDRGNYGYTF